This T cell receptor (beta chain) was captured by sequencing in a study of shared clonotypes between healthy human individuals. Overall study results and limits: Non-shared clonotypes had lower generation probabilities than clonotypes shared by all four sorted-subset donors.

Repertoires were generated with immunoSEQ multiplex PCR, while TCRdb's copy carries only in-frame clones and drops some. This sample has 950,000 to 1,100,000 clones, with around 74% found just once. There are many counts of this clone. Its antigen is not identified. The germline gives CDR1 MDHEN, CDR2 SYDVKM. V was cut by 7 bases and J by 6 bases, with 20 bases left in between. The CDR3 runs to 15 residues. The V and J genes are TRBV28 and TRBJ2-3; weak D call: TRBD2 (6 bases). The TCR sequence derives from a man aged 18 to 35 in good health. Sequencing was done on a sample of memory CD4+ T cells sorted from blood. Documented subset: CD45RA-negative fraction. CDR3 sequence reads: CASNGRSGEVDTQYF. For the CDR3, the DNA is TGTGCCAGCAATGGCCGGTCGGGAGAGGTGGATACGCAGTATTTT. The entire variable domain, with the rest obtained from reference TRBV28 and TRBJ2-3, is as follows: DVKVTQSSRYLVKRTGEKVFLECVQDMDHENMFWYRQDPGLGLRLIYFSYDVKMKEKGDIPEGYSVSREKKERFSLILESASTNQTSMYLCASNGRSGEVDTQYFGPGTRLTVL.